The clone carrying this T cell receptor beta chain has at least ten counts. The V gene lost 6 bases and the J gene lost 2 bases, with 8 bases spanning the gap. This CDR3 has 12 residues. In germline, CDR1 is SNHLY, CDR2 FYNNEI. The data stem from a study of T cells after yellow fever vaccination. TCRdb used MiXCR to reprocess the 5' RACE reads, holding one entry per CDR3 protein. The sample has 300,000 to 400,000 distinct CDR3 sequences, 9.5% to 15% seen once. The chain has TRBV2 and TRBJ2-7; no definite D call. The TCR sequence derives from a man aged 18 to 30 who received the YFV17D yellow fever vaccine. The source material was CD4+ T cells sorted from PBMCs, sampled 15 days after the yellow fever booster vaccination. The CDR3 coding sequence is TGTGCCAGCAGACCCGACACCTACGAGCAGTACTTC. Translation: CASRPDTYEQYF.